Described below is a single T cell receptor (beta chain) sequence and its context. Its antigen remains unknown. This sample was included in a study of T cells in localized non-small cell lung cancer. Between the trimmed V and J ends, which lost 6 bases and 3 bases, there was a span of 17 bases. This CDR3 region has 16 residues. The germline gives CDR1 MGHDK, CDR2 SYGVNS. Study-level findings and limits: Out of the top 100 tumor clones, a median around 56 were seen in adjacent lung. The study linked higher blood T cell density to longer overall survival. Tumor showed lower T cell clonality than uninvolved adjacent lung, where it was highest. Sequencing covered just one tumor region, so heterogeneity cannot be ruled out.

Method: immunoSEQ multiplex PCR; TCRdb's copy keeps in-frame clones and lacks some. The sample has 2,500 to 3,000 clones; roughly two fifths are singletons. This TCR derives from a male donor older than 55 with stage I squamous cell lung carcinoma. This rearrangement joins TRBV25-1 to TRBJ2-2, with D possibly being TRBD1 (6 bases). The source material was lung tumor tissue, sampled before any cancer treatment. In nucleotides, the CDR3 is TGTGCCAGCAGCTCGATCGGCAGGGGTGACACCGGGGAGCTGTTTTTT. Amino acids: CASSSIGRGDTGELFF.